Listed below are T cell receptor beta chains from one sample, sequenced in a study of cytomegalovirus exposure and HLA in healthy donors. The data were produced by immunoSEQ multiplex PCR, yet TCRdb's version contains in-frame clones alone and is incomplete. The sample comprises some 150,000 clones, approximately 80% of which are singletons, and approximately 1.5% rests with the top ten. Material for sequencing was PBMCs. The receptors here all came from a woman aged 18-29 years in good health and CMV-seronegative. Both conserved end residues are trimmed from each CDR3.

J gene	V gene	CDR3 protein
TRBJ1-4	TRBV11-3	ASSPTALGEKLF
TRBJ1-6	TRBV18	ASSLSGTGVFNSPLH
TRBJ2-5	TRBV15	ATSQDTIAGETQY
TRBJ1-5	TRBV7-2	ASSLSQGRVPQH
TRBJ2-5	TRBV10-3	AISDVMGGAGETQY
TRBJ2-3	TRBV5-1	ASSLGLAGGPTDTQY
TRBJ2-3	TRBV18	ASSPRDRGLTDTQY
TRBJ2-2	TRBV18	ASSPQTGGSTGELF
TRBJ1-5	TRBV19	ASYSGTGVNQPQH
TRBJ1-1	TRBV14	AGSPRTGGNTEAF
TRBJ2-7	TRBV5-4	AGSIYSYEQY
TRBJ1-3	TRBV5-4	ASSQQGTGNTIY
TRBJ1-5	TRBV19	ASSMGTGGQPQH
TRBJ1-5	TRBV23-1	ASTNRKVRQGRGQPQH
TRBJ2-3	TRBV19	ASSPRTSGGFLTDTQY
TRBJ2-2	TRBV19	ASSPGQGITGELF
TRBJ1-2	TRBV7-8	ASSSDSPYGYT
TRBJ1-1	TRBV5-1	ASSLSNRGNTEAF
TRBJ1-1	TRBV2	ASSLGTGIEAF
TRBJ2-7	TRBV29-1	SVSGLIGEQY
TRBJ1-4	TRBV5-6	ASSREGDTRFGLF
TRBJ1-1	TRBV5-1	ASSIGAQNTEAF